This T cell receptor beta chain was found in a study of a mutant IDH1 vaccine in newly diagnosed glioma. Time point in this sample: week 23, last vaccination. Every vaccination contained 300 ug of the mutant IDH1 20-mer peptide and was paired with topical imiquimod. TCRdb keeps only in-frame clones here, not all; method: immunoSEQ multiplex PCR. The profile shows roughly 45,000 clones, about four fifths of them singletons. As regards this clone: Its antigen remains unidentified.

There are 13 residues in the CDR3. Germline-derived CDR1 and CDR2 are SGHTA and FQGNSA. The V end lost 5 bases, the J end lost 11 bases, and 18 bases lay between the germline ends. The sample in question was PBMCs, obtained from a glioma patient whose treatment included an IDH1 peptide vaccine. The chain joins TRBV7-2 to TRBJ2-5; tentatively, D is TRBD2 (6 bases). The sequence came from a woman aged 18-29 years with glioma. Some clones in this sample may be carry-over from other donors' samples. The DNA of the CDR3 is TGTGCCAGCAGCCCCCCCGGGGGTTCAAAGCAGTACTTC. Translating gives CASSPPGGSKQYF.